The text below deals with one TCR beta chain. This sample was taken from a study of blood T cell repertoires in COVID-19. Across the whole study: Acute and convalescent COVID-19 samples came from the United States, Italy and Spain.

Trimming cost V 5 bases and J 5 bases, with 12 bases left between them. CDR1 and CDR2 from the germline V gene are KGHSH and LQKENI. This CDR3 comprises 13 residues. Clones were read by immunoSEQ multiplex PCR, and TCRdb kept only the in-frame ones, dropping some. This sample carries roughly 39,000 clones, about nine tenths of them seen once, and the ten largest clones take 9.6%. The TCR sequence derives from an elderly woman with active COVID-19. The V call is TRBV18, the J call TRBJ2-5; tentatively, D is TRBD1 (6 bases). The sequenced sample consisted of peripheral blood. DNA for the CDR3: TGTGCCAGCTCAATCGGTGGACAGGAGACCCAGTACTTC. This codes for CASSIGGQETQYF.